This T cell receptor beta chain was documented in a study of regulatory T cells in long-lasting Graves disease. Whole-study findings and limits: TRBV28, TRBJ1-2 and TRBJ2-5 were favored in persistent disease.

This clonotype was recorded many times. Its antigen is currently unknown. Researchers made TCR beta libraries by using iRepertoire HTBI primers and running Arm-PCR on CDR3 regions. One entry per CDR3 protein, called by TCRdb with MiXCR from the multiplex PCR reads. This sample has under 450,000 distinct CDR3 sequences, with 15% to 20% found just once. The time point is: newly diagnosed GD, antithyroid drugs for less than 3 months. Preparation of the TCR library used RNA extracted from PBMCs. V was clipped by 0 bases and J by 1 base, with 9 bases between them. From germline, CDR1 is DFQATT and CDR2 SNEGSKA (reference sequence). The CDR3 covers 15 residues. The sample was also linked to a second study, of T cells in Graves' hyperthyroidism and ophthalmopathy.

The sequences come from peripheral blood mononuclear cells (PBMCs), collected at new diagnosis, from a patient treated with antithyroid drugs. The V gene is TRBV20-1, the J gene TRBJ2-2; no clear D. This clonotype was sampled from a young woman with Graves disease. CDR3 coding DNA: TGCAGTGCTAGAGATATTGCTCTGAACACCGGGGAGCTGTTTTTT. It yields the protein CSARDIALNTGELFF.